This TCR beta chain was found in a study of OX40 agonist ivuxolimab in advanced cancers. Clones were sequenced by immunoSEQ multiplex PCR, and TCRdb holds only the in-frame ones, with some missing. This sample has some 43,000 clones, with around 85% found just once. Germline CDR1 and CDR2: MDHEN and SYDVKM. The CDR3 contains 15 residues. V lost 5 bases and J lost 6, with 19 bases in between. This sequence joins TRBV28 and TRBJ2-5; possibly TRBD1 or TRBD2 for D (7 bases each). The source material was CD4+ or CD8+ T cells sorted from blood, sampled in a trial of the OX40 agonist ivuxolimab. The sequence was collected from an adult with an advanced solid tumor such as melanoma, head and neck, liver or kidney cancer. The CDR3 nucleotides read TGTGCCAGCAGTATCAGGGGGGGCAGTCGAAAGACCCAGTACTTC. This sequence encodes CASSIRGGSRKTQYF.